The 22 T cell receptor beta chains below were found in one sample sequenced in a study of shared clonotypes between healthy human individuals. The repertoire was sequenced with immunoSEQ multiplex PCR; TCRdb's copy has only in-frame clones and lacks some. The sample yields 2 million to 2.5 million clones, around 90% seen once. Sequenced material: naive CD4+ T cells from PBMCs. This sample's subset: CD45RA+ positively selected. Receptor source: a man younger than 35 in good health. Some clones in this sample may be carry-over from other donors' samples.

This chain uses TRBV10-3 with TRBJ2-1; D ambiguous. Trimming took 0 bases from V and 10 from J, leaving 7 bases between them. The germline gives CDR1 ENHRY, CDR2 SYGVKD. The CDR3 is 12 amino acids. CDR3 sequence: CAISESRQEQFF. In nucleotides, the CDR3 is TGTGCCATCAGTGAGTCCCGGCAGGAGCAGTTCTTC.

This clone has only one observation. The chain is built from TRBV10-3 and TRBJ2-7, with a tentative D call TRBD2 (5 bases). Germline V gives CDR1 ENHRY, CDR2 SYGVKD. With 11 bases removed from V and 2 bases from J, the gap between germline ends came to 13 bases. The CDR3 sequence is 12 residues long. CDR3 coding DNA: TGTGCCGCCGGGAATTTTCCCTACGAGCAGTACTTC. This translates into CAAGNFPYEQYF.

The gene calls are TRBV30 and TRBJ2-1; no definite D call. Trimming stripped 2 bases from V and 4 bases from J, with 9 bases between. CDR1 is GTSNPN and CDR2 is SVGIG in the germline V gene (reference sequence). The CDR3 loop spans 13 amino acids. This chain's CDR3 is CAWSSERYNEQFF. The CDR3 DNA follows: TGTGCCTGGAGTTCGGAGAGGTACAATGAGCAGTTCTTC.

The CDR3 is CASSLLQGAYNEQFF. The DNA of the CDR3 is TGTGCCAGCAGCCTCCTCCAGGGGGCATACAATGAGCAGTTCTTC. This rearrangement joins TRBV7-2 to TRBJ2-1; 8 nucleotides match TRBD1. The CDR3 runs to 15 residues. V lost 5 bases and J lost 4; bases outside the gene matches: 7. The V gene's germline CDR1 is SGHTA and CDR2 FQGNSA. The whole variable domain, remainder taken from reference TRBV7-2 and TRBJ2-1, is GAGVSQSPSNKVTEKGKDVELRCDPISGHTALYWYRQSLGQGLEFLIYFQGNSAPDKSGLPSDRFSAERTGGSVSTLTIQRTQQEDSAVYLCASSLLQGAYNEQFFGPGTRLTVL.

The chain links TRBV5-1 to TRBJ2-7; D is possibly TRBD1 or TRBD2 (6 bases each). The CDR3 length is 16 residues. Germline V CDR1 and CDR2: SGHRS, YFSETQ. Trimming removed 0 bases from V and 1 base from J, with 14 bases in between. CDR3 DNA sequence: TGCGCCAGCAGCTTGGGAGGGGGGACCTCTTCCTACGAGCAGTACTTC. It encodes CASSLGGGTSSYEQYF.

The chain's CDR3 is CASSLSWRDEQYF. The CDR3 DNA is TGTGCCAGCAGTTTATCTTGGCGCGACGAGCAGTACTTC. This chain links TRBV27 with TRBJ2-7; D is unclear. V was shortened by 0 bases and J by 5 bases, with 8 bases between the two germline ends. From germline, CDR1 is MNHEY and CDR2 SMNVEV (reference sequence). There are 13 residues in the CDR3.

The gene calls are TRBV6-1 and TRBJ1-2, with D unclear. Trimming cost V 4 bases and J 7 bases, with 7 bases left between them. This CDR3 has 11 residues. Germline-derived CDR1 and CDR2 are MNHNS and SASEGT. In nucleotides, the CDR3 is TGTGCCAGCAGTGTAATCTCTGGCTACACCTTC. Amino acids: CASSVISGYTF.

V usage is TRBV6-1 and J usage is TRBJ2-3, with D possibly being TRBD2 (6 bases). Trimming pared 5 bases from V and 2 bases from J, leaving 14 bases between. The CDR3 has 15 residues. From germline, CDR1 is MNHNS and CDR2 SASEGT. As DNA, the CDR3 is TGTGCCAGCAGTACAAGGAGGGGCTACACAGATACGCAGTATTTT. Residues: CASSTRRGYTDTQYF.

This clone was observed a handful of times. This sample includes further DNA sequences coding for the same CDR3. V and J are TRBV5-1 and TRBJ1-1; a weak D match, TRBD1 (5 bases). Trimming pared 5 bases from V and 0 bases from J, leaving 8 bases between. The CDR3 runs to 13 residues. Germline V gene sequence: CDR1 SGHRS, CDR2 YFSETQ. The CDR3 sequence: CASSPGLNTEAFF. DNA of the CDR3: TGCGCCAGCAGTCCGGGGCTGAACACTGAAGCTTTCTTT.

The V gene is TRBV11-3, the J gene TRBJ1-1; no clear D gene. V lost 3 bases and J 1 base, leaving 6 bases between the germline ends. The CDR3 is 13 amino acids. The germline gives CDR1 SGHNT, CDR2 YENEEA. CDR3 sequence (DNA): TGTGCCAGCAGCTTCAGCGCGAACACTGAAGCTTTCTTT. Residues: CASSFSANTEAFF.

To note about this clone: The sample carries other DNA sequences with the same CDR3. V and J are TRBV7-9 and TRBJ2-3; D unclear. The V end lost 0 bases, the J end lost 1 base, and 2 bases lay between the germline ends. The CDR3 is made up of 13 amino acids. CDR1 and CDR2 from the germline V gene are SEHNR and FQNEAQ (reference sequence). The DNA of the CDR3 is TGTGCCAGCAGCTTAGCGCGCACAGATACGCAGTATTTT. It encodes CASSLARTDTQYF. Full variable domain (missing parts from reference TRBV7-9 and TRBJ2-3): DTGVSQNPRHKITKRGQNVTFRCDPISEHNRLYWYRQTLGQGPEFLTYFQNEAQLEKSRLLSDRFSAERPKGSFSTLEIQRTEQGDSAMYLCASSLARTDTQYFGPGTRLTVL.

V gene TRBV5-1 combines with J gene TRBJ1-2; 7 bases map to TRBD1. Per germline, CDR1 SGHRS and CDR2 YFSETQ. V lost 2 bases and J lost 6; bases outside the gene matches: 10. This CDR3 is built from 15 residues. CDR3 nucleotide sequence: TGCGCCAGCAGCTTCGGACAGGTGGGGGAGAATGGCTACACCTTC. This gives the protein CASSFGQVGENGYTF.

The chain employs TRBV4-1 and TRBJ1-1, with TRBD1 matching 9 bases. Germline V gene lookup returns CDR1 MGHRA and CDR2 YSYEKL. This CDR3 is built from 17 residues. Losses at the gene ends were 1 base for V and 4 bases for J; bases not matched to a gene: 10. The CDR3 loop is CASSQARTGGSGTEAFF. CDR3 in DNA: TGCGCCAGCAGCCAAGCACGTACAGGGGGCTCGGGCACTGAAGCTTTCTTT.

The V gene is TRBV30, the J gene TRBJ1-3; no reliable D call. The germline V gene encodes CDR1 GTSNPN and CDR2 SVGIG (reference sequence). Trimming stripped 3 bases from V and 2 bases from J, with 17 bases between. The CDR3 runs to 16 residues. The CDR3 sequence is CAWRLAGRSTGNTIYF. In DNA, the CDR3 is TGTGCCTGGAGATTGGCGGGCAGGTCAACTGGAAACACCATATATTTT.

The J gene is TRBJ2-7, the V gene TRBV5-1, with 7 bases aligning to TRBD1. The CDR3 loop spans 14 amino acids. CDR1 and CDR2 from the germline V gene are SGHRS and YFSETQ. V shed 2 bases and J 4 bases; nucleotides not matched to a gene: 6. CDR3 residues: CASSFRRGSYEQYF. For the CDR3, the DNA is TGCGCCAGCAGCTTTCGCAGGGGGAGTTACGAGCAGTACTTC.

The chain couples TRBV19 to TRBJ2-6; tentatively, D is TRBD2 (5 bases). V gave up 9 bases and J gave up 0 bases, with 12 bases separating them. This CDR3 contains 15 residues. The germline V gene has CDR1 LNHDA and CDR2 SQIVND (reference sequence). CDR3 in DNA: TGTGCCAGCCGAGGACTCAGCTCTGGGGCCAACGTCCTGACTTTC. Translated, it gives CASRGLSSGANVLTF.

V usage is TRBV15 and J usage is TRBJ1-3, with D perhaps matching TRBD1 (6 bases). The CDR3 extends over 16 amino acids. Germline V lookup: CDR1 LNHNV, CDR2 YYDKDF (reference sequence). The germline V and J ends were trimmed by 0 bases and 0 bases, with 9 bases remaining between them. Written as DNA, the CDR3 is TGTGCCACCAGCAGAGACACAGGGAGCTCTGGAAACACCATATATTTT. Translated, it gives CATSRDTGSSGNTIYF.

The chain carries TRBV5-4 and TRBJ1-2; tentatively, D is TRBD1 (6 bases). The CDR3 covers 15 residues. Between the trimmed V and J ends, which lost 0 bases and 0 bases, there was a span of 9 bases. In germline, CDR1 is SGHNT, CDR2 YYREEE (reference sequence). CDR3 region: CASSLGNRANYGYTF. The CDR3 bases are TGTGCCAGCAGCTTGGGCAACAGGGCTAACTATGGCTACACCTTC. Complete variable domain (other parts from reference TRBV5-4 and TRBJ1-2): ETGVTQSPTHLIKTRGQQVTLRCSSQSGHNTVSWYQQALGQGPQFIFQYYREEENGRGNFPPRFSGLQFPNYSSELNVNALELDDSALYLCASSLGNRANYGYTFGSGTRLTVV.

This chain uses TRBV2 with TRBJ2-7; possibly TRBD2 for D (6 bases). V was pared by 6 bases and J by 2 bases, with 14 bases between. The germline CDR1 and CDR2 sequences are SNHLY and FYNNEI. This CDR3 contains 14 residues. The CDR3 region has the DNA TGTGCCAGCAGCCAGGGACTGCACACCTACGAGCAGTACTTC. It encodes CASSQGLHTYEQYF.

With regard to this clone: This sample also contains other DNA sequences that code for the same CDR3. The chain recombines TRBV28 with TRBJ1-5; TRBD1 might be the D (6 bases). The V end lost 3 bases, the J end lost 1 base, and 10 bases lay between the germline ends. Germline loops: CDR1 MDHEN, CDR2 SYDVKM. The CDR3 totals 15 residues. The DNA for the CDR3 is TGTGCCAGCAGTTTGGGGGGCTCGAGCAATCAGCCCCAGCATTTT. Its protein is CASSLGGSSNQPQHF.

This rearrangement joins TRBV28 to TRBJ2-1; D gene ambiguous. Trimming stripped 4 bases from V and 5 bases from J, with 12 bases between. Germline CDR1 is MDHEN and CDR2 is SYDVKM. The CDR3 is 14 residues long. CDR3 protein: CASSSTFLDNEQFF. The CDR3 bases are TGTGCCAGCAGTTCGACATTTCTGGACAATGAGCAGTTCTTC.

J is TRBJ2-7 and V is TRBV6-1; D gene ambiguous. Per germline, CDR1 MNHNS and CDR2 SASEGT. This CDR3 spans 12 amino acids. Between the trimmed V and J ends, which lost 5 bases and 4 bases, there was a span of 9 bases. CDR3: CASSLTFYEQYF. The CDR3 coding sequence is TGTGCCAGCAGTCTGACCTTTTACGAGCAGTACTTC.